This section outlines one TCR beta chain sequence together with its context. Cohorts were assigned according to the clinical history that participants reported. Among Cohort 3 donors, those recovered had two negative PCRs, clearance, or symptom resolution. The entry originates in a study of blood T cell repertoires in COVID-19. Per the original data handling: Amplified reference gene primers provided the basis for estimating nucleated cell counts. TCRdb keeps only in-frame clones here, not all; method: immunoSEQ multiplex PCR. The DNA gave D and trimming, while V, J and clone size come from that table. The table records 150,000 to 190,000 clones, approximately 79% of them present only once. Sequencing was done on a sample of PBMCs or T cells enriched from blood (not recorded which). The receptor was isolated from a man aged 50 to 60 who had recovered from COVID-19.

The CDR3 reads CASSPGQENSPLHF. CDR3 coding DNA: TGTGCCAGCAGCCCTGGACAGGAGAATTCACCCCTCCACTTT. The J gene is TRBJ1-6, the V gene TRBV7-9; 7 bases agree with TRBD1. The V gene end was trimmed by 5 bases and the J gene end by 7 bases; junction bases not matched to a gene: 5. Germline CDR1 reads SEHNR; CDR2 reads FQNEAQ (reference sequence). The length of the CDR3 is 14 residues.